A selection of T cell receptor beta chains follows, all from one sample in a study of T cell responses to AZD1222 COVID-19 vaccine. Clones were sequenced by immunoSEQ multiplex PCR, and TCRdb holds only the in-frame ones, with some missing. The sample has 40,000 to 55,000 clones, around 81% seen once. The sequences come from peripheral blood, collected on day 0 of AZD1222 vaccination. Every receptor here comes from an adult in good health. Both conserved end residues are part of each CDR3. Fields, in order: D gene, J gene, clone size, V gene, CDR3 DNA, CDR3 protein. The D gene is left open where the match is weak. The size of a clone is reported for some rows only, either as once, few or many, or as a class for expanded clones.

D gene: TRBD1
J gene: TRBJ2-3
clone size: NA
V gene: TRBV6-5
CDR3 DNA: TGTGCCAGCAGGGGGACAGTTACAGATACGCAGTATTTT
CDR3 protein: CASRGTVTDTQYF

D gene: NA
J gene: TRBJ1-2
clone size: once
V gene: TRBV18
CDR3 DNA: TGTGCCAGCTCACCCCCGGGAGGCCTGAGCTACACCTTC
CDR3 protein: CASSPPGGLSYTF

D gene: NA
J gene: TRBJ1-2
clone size: NA
V gene: TRBV3-1/TRBV3-2
CDR3 DNA: TGTGCCAGCAGCCCTCCTCCCTCCCAGGACAGACCCTATGGCTACACCTTC
CDR3 protein: CASSPPPSQDRPYGYTF

D gene: NA
J gene: TRBJ1-5
clone size: NA
V gene: TRBV7-2
CDR3 DNA: TGTGCCAGCAGCTTAGCGGCGGAGGCTACTAGCAATCAGCCCCAGCATTTT
CDR3 protein: CASSLAAEATSNQPQHF

D gene: NA
J gene: TRBJ2-5
clone size: NA
V gene: TRBV11-3
CDR3 DNA: TGTGCCAGCAGCTTAGGTACGACACACGAAGAGACCCAGTACTTC
CDR3 protein: CASSLGTTHEETQYF

D gene: NA
J gene: TRBJ1-3
clone size: NA
V gene: TRBV5-1
CDR3 DNA: TGCGCCAGCAGCTTGGAGGGGGGCGCTGGAAACACCATATATTTT
CDR3 protein: CASSLEGGAGNTIYF

D gene: NA
J gene: TRBJ1-1
clone size: NA
V gene: TRBV2
CDR3 DNA: TGTGCCAGCACCGCTCCCGATGGGGGACGAGCTTTCTTT
CDR3 protein: CASTAPDGGRAFF

D gene: NA
J gene: TRBJ1-4
clone size: few
V gene: TRBV2
CDR3 DNA: TGTGCCAGCAGTGATCGGGGAGAGGTAACTAATGAAAAACTGTTTTTT
CDR3 protein: CASSDRGEVTNEKLFF

D gene: TRBD1
J gene: TRBJ2-1
clone size: NA
V gene: TRBV28
CDR3 DNA: TGTGCCAGCAGTACGGGACAGGGGAGGAATGAGCAGTTCTTC
CDR3 protein: CASSTGQGRNEQFF

D gene: TRBD1
J gene: TRBJ2-7
clone size: NA
V gene: TRBV7-8
CDR3 DNA: TGTGCCAGCAGCTTAGCAGGACAGGGGGCCGCCTACGAGCAGTACTTC
CDR3 protein: CASSLAGQGAAYEQYF

D gene: TRBD2
J gene: TRBJ2-5
clone size: NA
V gene: TRBV5-5
CDR3 DNA: TGTGCCAGCAGCTCGACCGGGACTAGCAGAGAGACCCAGTACTTC
CDR3 protein: CASSSTGTSRETQYF

D gene: NA
J gene: TRBJ2-3
clone size: NA
V gene: TRBV11-2
CDR3 DNA: TGTGCCAGCAGCTCCTATTCCCCGGGACTCCCAGCAGATACGCAGTATTTT
CDR3 protein: CASSSYSPGLPADTQYF

D gene: TRBD1
J gene: TRBJ1-4
clone size: NA
V gene: TRBV5-1
CDR3 DNA: TGCGCCAGCAGCTCACCGGGACAGGGTAATGAAAAACTGTTTTTT
CDR3 protein: CASSSPGQGNEKLFF

D gene: TRBD1
J gene: TRBJ1-1
clone size: NA
V gene: TRBV6-2/TRBV6-3
CDR3 DNA: TGTGCCAGCAGTTACGGGACAGGGAGGAACACTGAAGCTTTCTTT
CDR3 protein: CASSYGTGRNTEAFF

D gene: TRBD2
J gene: TRBJ2-7
clone size: few
V gene: TRBV12-5
CDR3 DNA: TGTGCTAGTGGTTTGTGGGGGGAGGGCGAAAGTGGCTCCTACGAGCAGTACTTC
CDR3 protein: CASGLWGEGESGSYEQYF

D gene: NA
J gene: TRBJ2-1
clone size: NA
V gene: TRBV7-2
CDR3 DNA: TGTGCCAGCAGTCCCTTCGGGGGTTCCAACTACAATGAGCAGTTCTTC
CDR3 protein: CASSPFGGSNYNEQFF

D gene: TRBD2
J gene: TRBJ2-5
clone size: NA
V gene: TRBV9
CDR3 DNA: TGTGCCAGCAGCGCGCCGGGTGCGGGGGACCAAGAGACCCAGTACTTC
CDR3 protein: CASSAPGAGDQETQYF

D gene: NA
J gene: TRBJ1-5
clone size: few
V gene: TRBV5-1
CDR3 DNA: TGCGCCAGCAGCTTGGTTGGGGGGCCCAATCAGCCCCAGCATTTT
CDR3 protein: CASSLVGGPNQPQHF

D gene: NA
J gene: TRBJ1-4
clone size: NA
V gene: TRBV7-2
CDR3 DNA: TGTGCCAGCAGCTTAGGGATGGGGGAAAAACTGTTTTTT
CDR3 protein: CASSLGMGEKLFF

D gene: NA
J gene: TRBJ2-2
clone size: NA
V gene: TRBV5-1
CDR3 DNA: TGCGCCAGCAGCTTTCGCTGGACAAACACCGGGGAGCTGTTTTTT
CDR3 protein: CASSFRWTNTGELFF

D gene: TRBD1
J gene: TRBJ1-6
clone size: NA
V gene: TRBV4-2
CDR3 DNA: TGTGCCAGCAGCCGACTCGGCCAGGGGGCTAGTGGGGAGCTGGGTTCACCCCTCCACTTT
CDR3 protein: CASSRLGQGASGELGSPLHF

D gene: NA
J gene: TRBJ1-2
clone size: NA
V gene: TRBV25-1
CDR3 DNA: TGTGCCAGCAGTGAATATGTCGAGGTTGGCTACACCTTC
CDR3 protein: CASSEYVEVGYTF

D gene: TRBD2
J gene: TRBJ2-7
clone size: NA
V gene: TRBV18
CDR3 DNA: TGTGCCAGCTCACTAGCTCCCTCGACTAGCGGGGCCACCTACGAGCAGTACTTC
CDR3 protein: CASSLAPSTSGATYEQYF

D gene: TRBD2
J gene: TRBJ2-1
clone size: NA
V gene: TRBV9
CDR3 DNA: TGTGCCAGCAGCGCAAGCGGGGGGGCTGGCAATGAGCAGTTCTTC
CDR3 protein: CASSASGGAGNEQFF

D gene: NA
J gene: TRBJ1-1
clone size: NA
V gene: TRBV24-1
CDR3 DNA: TGTGCCACCAGTGACGGCATGAACACTGAAGCTTTCTTT
CDR3 protein: CATSDGMNTEAFF

D gene: NA
J gene: TRBJ2-1
clone size: NA
V gene: TRBV11-2
CDR3 DNA: TGTGCCAGCAGCCCCGCTGGCAATGAGCAGTTCTTC
CDR3 protein: CASSPAGNEQFF

D gene: NA
J gene: TRBJ1-2
clone size: NA
V gene: TRBV3-1/TRBV3-2
CDR3 DNA: TGTGCCAGCAGCCAAGATGCGGGTCAGGGGTTCTATGGCTACACCTTC
CDR3 protein: CASSQDAGQGFYGYTF

D gene: NA
J gene: TRBJ1-6
clone size: NA
V gene: TRBV5-8
CDR3 DNA: TGTGCCAGCAGCTCCACCGGGACATCACTCCGGGTGGATTCACCCCTCCACTTT
CDR3 protein: CASSSTGTSLRVDSPLHF

D gene: TRBD2
J gene: TRBJ2-7
clone size: NA
V gene: TRBV5-5
CDR3 DNA: TGTGCCAGCAGCTTAGGAGCGGGAATCAGCTCCTACGAGCAGTACTTC
CDR3 protein: CASSLGAGISSYEQYF

D gene: NA
J gene: TRBJ1-6
clone size: NA
V gene: TRBV6-5
CDR3 DNA: TGTGCCAGCAGTCAGGCTCCGGGACGGAATTCACCCCTCCACTTT
CDR3 protein: CASSQAPGRNSPLHF

D gene: TRBD2
J gene: TRBJ2-5
clone size: NA
V gene: TRBV7-6
CDR3 DNA: TGTGCCAGCAGCTTAGGACTAGCGGGGGGTCAAGAGACCCAGTACTTC
CDR3 protein: CASSLGLAGGQETQYF

D gene: TRBD1
J gene: TRBJ2-5
clone size: once
V gene: TRBV4-1
CDR3 DNA: TGCGCCAGCAGCCAAGCCGGGACAGGACAAGAGACCCAGTACTTC
CDR3 protein: CASSQAGTGQETQYF

D gene: TRBD1
J gene: TRBJ2-5
clone size: NA
V gene: TRBV6-1
CDR3 DNA: TGTGCCAGCAGTGAACAACCGGTGGGACAGGTTGGTGGGGGGACCCAGTACTTC
CDR3 protein: CASSEQPVGQVGGGTQYF

D gene: TRBD1
J gene: TRBJ2-1
clone size: NA
V gene: TRBV2
CDR3 DNA: TGTGCCAGCACCGGACAGGAGTCCTACAATGAGCAGTTCTTC
CDR3 protein: CASTGQESYNEQFF

D gene: NA
J gene: TRBJ2-1
clone size: NA
V gene: TRBV7-3
CDR3 DNA: TGTGCCAGCAGCTTAGGGATGTCGGCCTACAATGAGCAGTTCTTC
CDR3 protein: CASSLGMSAYNEQFF

D gene: NA
J gene: TRBJ1-5
clone size: NA
V gene: TRBV5-5
CDR3 DNA: TGTGCCAGCAGTCCCGGACAGTCTAATCAGCCCCAGCATTTT
CDR3 protein: CASSPGQSNQPQHF

D gene: TRBD2
J gene: TRBJ2-1
clone size: few
V gene: TRBV11-2
CDR3 DNA: TGTGCCAGCAGCACCCGGGGTAGCGGGAAGTACAATGAGCAGTTCTTC
CDR3 protein: CASSTRGSGKYNEQFF

D gene: NA
J gene: TRBJ2-1
clone size: NA
V gene: TRBV21-1
CDR3 DNA: TGTGCCAGCAGCAAAACGAAAGCGGTAGATGAGCAGTTCTTC
CDR3 protein: CASSKTKAVDEQFF